The 17 T cell receptor beta chains below all came from one sample that was sequenced in a study of patients and donors after allogeneic stem cell transplantation. TCRdb analysed the RT-PCR reads with MiXCR anew, one entry per CDR3 protein. The sample lists roughly 880,000 distinct CDR3 sequences, over 15% seen once, with roughly 6% in the top ten. Sequencing input: blood, either unsorted or a sorted T cell fraction (not recorded which). These receptors were obtained from a human donor who was either an allogeneic HSCT recipient or a stem cell or donor lymphocyte infusion donor (not recorded which). It is not recorded whose cells these are; they may come from a transplant donor.

This clonotype was detected a few times. The chain recombines TRBV2 with TRBJ1-5; D call uncertain. The CDR3 is 10 residues long. CDR1 is SNHLY and CDR2 is FYNNEI in the germline V gene. V lost 7 bases and J lost 7, with 5 bases in between. The CDR3 bases are TGTGCCAGCAAGCCCCAGCCCCAGCATTTT. Its translation is CASKPQPQHF.

The V and J genes are TRBV6-5 and TRBJ1-1, with D perhaps TRBD1 (5 bases). V dropped 0 bases and J dropped 5 bases, with 13 bases sitting between them. The CDR3 runs 15 residues. From germline, CDR1 is MNHEY and CDR2 SVGAGI. The CDR3 spells CASSYSSWGETEAFF. In DNA form, the CDR3 reads TGTGCCAGCAGTTACTCGAGTTGGGGGGAAACTGAAGCTTTCTTT.

The chain joins TRBV5-1 to TRBJ2-1; D is perhaps TRBD1 (6 bases). The germline gives CDR1 SGHRS, CDR2 YFSETQ. Trimming took 0 bases from V and 7 from J, leaving 17 bases between them. The CDR3 is 16 amino acids. CDR3 amino acids: CASSLDQGPLGNEQFF. The CDR3, as DNA: TGCGCCAGCAGCTTGGATCAGGGGCCCCTGGGGAATGAGCAGTTCTTC. The full variable domain, completed using reference TRBV5-1 and TRBJ2-1, is KAGVTQTPRYLIKTRGQQVTLSCSPISGHRSVSWYQQTPGQGLQFLFEYFSETQRNKGNFPGRFSGRQFSNSRSEMNVSTLELGDSALYLCASSLDQGPLGNEQFFGPGTRLTVL.

This clonotype was recorded a few times. CDR3 in DNA: TGCACGACCGGGCCCCTATTTAACTACACTGAAGCTTTCTTT. Its protein is CTTGPLFNYTEAFF. The chain carries TRBV29-1 and TRBJ1-1; D is uncertain. The germline gives CDR1 SQVTM, CDR2 ANQGSEA. This CDR3 region has 14 residues. Together with reference TRBV29-1 and TRBJ1-1, the CDR3 gives the full variable domain: SAVISQKPSRDICQRGTSLTIQCQVDSQVTMMFWYRQQPGQSLTLIATANQGSEATYESGFVIDKFPISRPNLTFSTLTVSNMSPEDSSIYLCTTGPLFNYTEAFFGQGTRLTVV.

The rearrangement links TRBV7-2 to TRBJ2-5; D could derive from TRBD1 or TRBD2 (6 bases each). From germline, CDR1 is SGHTA and CDR2 FQGNSA. V was cut by 1 base and J by 10 bases, with 19 bases left in between. CDR3 length equals 15 residues. CDR3 in DNA: TGTGCCAGCAGCTTAGATGGGGGGCGGCCAAAGCTCCAGTACTTC. It yields the protein CASSLDGGRPKLQYF. The whole variable domain, remainder taken from reference TRBV7-2 and TRBJ2-5, is GAGVSQSPSNKVTEKGKDVELRCDPISGHTALYWYRQSLGQGLEFLIYFQGNSAPDKSGLPSDRFSAERTGGSVSTLTIQRTQQEDSAVYLCASSLDGGRPKLQYFGPGTRLLVL.

The gene calls are TRBV4-3 and TRBJ1-5; D call uncertain. Trimming took off 2 bases at V and 4 bases at J, with 6 bases between the two ends. CDR1 and CDR2 from the germline V gene are LGHNA and YSLEER. The CDR3 extends over 13 amino acids. CDR3: CASSQHPNQPQHF. CDR3 bases: TGCGCCAGCAGCCAACATCCAAATCAGCCCCAGCATTTT.

On this clonotype itself: One end of the junction does not line up with germline, which may come from a read error. The chain links TRBV5-1 to TRBJ1-5; possibly TRBD1 for D (5 bases). This CDR3 has 14 amino acids. From germline, CDR1 is SGHRS and CDR2 YFSETQ. The CDR3 coding sequence is TGCGCCAGCAGCTTGTGGGGGGGGGATTTTCCCTTGGATTTT. Translated, it gives CASSLWGGDFPLDF. The full variable domain, in which reference TRBV5-1 and TRBJ1-5 provide the parts outside the CDR3, is KAGVTQTPRYLIKTRGQQVTLSCSPISGHRSVSWYQQTPGQGLQFLFEYFSETQRNKGNFPGRFSGRQFSNSRSEMNVSTLELGDSALYLCASSLWGGDFPLDFGDGTRLSIL.

The V gene is TRBV5-8, the J gene TRBJ1-1; D gene unclear. The ends were cut back, 1 base at V and 4 bases at J, with 11 bases in the middle. Germline assignment: CDR1 SGHTS and CDR2 YDEGEE. The CDR3 is made up of 14 amino acids. CDR3 protein: CASSLNGRGTEAFF. The CDR3 DNA is TGTGCCAGCAGCTTGAACGGGCGGGGCACTGAAGCTTTCTTT.

There are a few counts of this clonotype. The V call is TRBV20-1, the J call TRBJ2-7, with D possibly being TRBD1 or TRBD2 (5 bases each). Trimming left V 4 bases short and J 3 bases short, with 16 bases between. Germline V CDR1 and CDR2: DFQATT, SNEGSKA (reference sequence). The CDR3 contains 14 residues. Here the CDR3 reads CSATRTGAVYEQYF. As DNA, the CDR3 is TGCAGTGCTACCAGGACTGGGGCGGTCTACGAGCAGTACTTC.

V usage is TRBV29-1 and J usage is TRBJ1-1; D is ambiguous. Trimming took off 3 bases at V and 4 bases at J, with 12 bases between the two ends. There are 13 residues in the CDR3. Germline V gene lookup returns CDR1 SQVTM and CDR2 ANQGSEA. CDR3 residues: CSVDRVVGTEAFF. CDR3 DNA: TGCAGCGTTGATAGGGTGGTTGGCACTGAAGCTTTCTTT.

The chain carries TRBV5-1 and TRBJ2-3, with TRBD2 matching over 7 bases. Germline V gives CDR1 SGHRS, CDR2 YFSETQ. J lost 2 bases, V lost 6 bases, and 12 bases had no gene match. The CDR3 length is 16 residues. In nucleotides, the CDR3 is TGCGCCAGCAAAGTCGCCCAGGGACTAATCACAGATACGCAGTATTTT. Its translation is CASKVAQGLITDTQYF. The full variable domain, with the rest looked up from reference TRBV5-1 and TRBJ2-3, is KAGVTQTPRYLIKTRGQQVTLSCSPISGHRSVSWYQQTPGQGLQFLFEYFSETQRNKGNFPGRFSGRQFSNSRSEMNVSTLELGDSALYLCASKVAQGLITDTQYFGPGTRLTVL.

Only a few counts were recorded for this clonotype. The V gene is TRBV6-2 or TRBV6-3, the J gene TRBJ2-2; 8 bases line up with TRBD2. Germline values: CDR1 MNHEY, CDR2 SVGEGT. The CDR3 totals 15 residues. J gave up 5 bases and V 4 bases, and 6 bases lay outside the gene matches. As DNA, the CDR3 is TGTGCCAGCAGTTTACAGCGGGGGAGGACCGGGGAGCTGTTTTTT. Its translation: CASSLQRGRTGELFF.

The chain recombines TRBV7-2 with TRBJ2-5; 10 nucleotides line up with TRBD2. CDR1 and CDR2 from the germline V gene are SGHTA and FQGNSA. CDR3 size: 15 residues. V shed 5 bases and J 11 bases; nucleotides not matched to a gene: 14. The CDR3 is CASSTRTSGIRVQYF. The CDR3 DNA sequence: TGTGCCAGCAGCACCCGGACTAGCGGAATCCGGGTGCAGTACTTC.

This clonotype was picked up a small number of times. The gene calls are TRBV10-3 and TRBJ1-6; 10 positions match TRBD1. There are 14 residues in the CDR3. Looked up from germline, CDR1 is ENHRY and CDR2 is SYGVKD. Trimming took 6 bases from V and 9 from J; bases not matched to a gene: 5. The CDR3 DNA reads as TGTGCCATCAGGGGGACAGGGGACCCTTCACCCCTCCACTTT. Its protein product is CAIRGTGDPSPLHF.

The rearrangement links TRBV20-1 to TRBJ1-2; the D is unclear. Trimming removed 2 bases at V and 8 bases at J, with 18 bases between. The CDR3 has 14 amino acids. Germline CDR1 DFQATT, CDR2 SNEGSKA (reference sequence). In DNA form, the CDR3 reads TGCAGTGCTAGAAGAAGCCAGACCACCCTGGGCTACACCTTC. Translation gives CSARRSQTTLGYTF.

This clonotype was counted a few times. This chain joins TRBV5-1 and TRBJ2-5, with 10 bases lining up with TRBD2. J lost 4 bases, V lost 4 bases, and 16 bases had no gene match. The CDR3 contains 18 residues. CDR1 and CDR2 (germline): SGHRS, YFSETQ. CDR3 DNA: TGCGCCAGCAGCCCCTGGACTAGCGGTTCTCTAGATGGAGAGACCCAGTACTTC. This encodes CASSPWTSGSLDGETQYF. Full variable domain (remainder filled in from reference TRBV5-1 and TRBJ2-5): KAGVTQTPRYLIKTRGQQVTLSCSPISGHRSVSWYQQTPGQGLQFLFEYFSETQRNKGNFPGRFSGRQFSNSRSEMNVSTLELGDSALYLCASSPWTSGSLDGETQYFGPGTRLLVL.

This clonotype was recorded once. This chain links TRBV5-1 with TRBJ1-2; 7 nucleotides align to TRBD1. Per the germline V gene, CDR1 is SGHRS and CDR2 is YFSETQ. The length of the CDR3 is 15 residues. Trimming at V came to 1 base and at J to 7 bases, leaving 10 bases not matched to a gene. In DNA, the CDR3 is TGCGCCAGCAGCTTGAGGGACAGCCCAGGCGGTGGCTACACCTTC. Residues: CASSLRDSPGGGYTF.